This T cell receptor beta chain was sequenced for a study of blood T cell repertoires in COVID-19. Whole-study context: COVID-19 samples collected from the United States, Italy and Spain covered acute and convalescent phases. PBMCs, B-cell-depleted T cells, or T cells were the source of the cDNA or gDNA that made up the material.

This clone was observed a single time. As originally analysed: Using reference gene primer amplification, nucleated cell counts were estimated. Using immunoSEQ multiplex PCR, the repertoire was profiled, and TCRdb retains in-frame clones only, with some absent. V and J calls and clone size follow that table, whereas D and trimming were derived from the DNA. The sample yields some 130,000 clones, approximately 87% seen once. Sequencing was done on a sample of peripheral blood. The sequence came from a human donor in a cohort sampled during active COVID-19.

The CDR3 is CAIRRIRGGEDYGYTF. Here the CDR3 DNA reads TGTGCCATCAGACGGATCAGAGGGGGGGAGGACTATGGCTACACCTTC. J is TRBJ1-2 and V is TRBV10-3; possibly TRBD1 for D (6 bases). CDR3 size: 16 residues. V was pared by 6 bases and J by 3 bases, with 20 bases between. CDR1 and CDR2 (germline): ENHRY, SYGVKD.